This is a list of T cell receptor beta chains from one sample in a study of T cell responses to AZD1222 COVID-19 vaccine. Libraries were prepared by immunoSEQ multiplex PCR; TCRdb keeps only in-frame clonotypes and omits some of them. Counted here are about 100,000 clones, roughly 84% occurring once; the ten biggest clones make up more than 15%. The sequences come from peripheral blood, collected on day 0 of AZD1222 vaccination. These receptors all stem from an adult in good health. The CDR3 runs from the conserved cysteine through the conserved F or W. A D gene is named only where the DNA matches it firmly. Rows give clone size only sometimes, using once, few, many, or a class for an expanded clone.

.	TRBV13	TRBJ1-1	.	CASRTLEAGSTEAFF	TGTGCCAGCAGGACCCTGGAGGCAGGCTCCACTGAAGCTTTCTTT
TRBD2	TRBV7-2	TRBJ2-5	.	CASSLPSGVQETQYF	TGTGCCAGCAGCTTGCCTAGCGGGGTCCAAGAGACCCAGTACTTC
.	TRBV12-5	TRBJ2-2	.	CASGPGPGELFF	TGTGCTAGTGGCCCAGGGCCCGGGGAGCTGTTTTTT
TRBD2	TRBV7-2	TRBJ2-2	.	CASRLAGGPVGELFF	TGTGCCAGCAGACTAGCGGGGGGGCCGGTCGGGGAGCTGTTTTTT
.	TRBV15	TRBJ1-2	.	CATSRLYDGFYGYTF	TGTGCCACCAGCAGGCTCTACGACGGATTCTATGGCTACACCTTC
.	TRBV11-2	TRBJ1-1	few	CASSLMRDTEAFF	TGTGCCAGCAGCTTAATGAGAGACACTGAAGCTTTCTTT
.	TRBV5-4	TRBJ2-3	.	CASSLGGVGTDTQYF	TGTGCCAGCAGCTTGGGGGGGGTCGGCACAGATACGCAGTATTTT
TRBD2	TRBV7-9	TRBJ2-1	.	CASSRSGRSHNEQFF	TGTGCCAGCAGCCGTAGCGGGAGGTCACACAATGAGCAGTTCTTC
TRBD1	TRBV24-1	TRBJ1-1	.	CATSDDFGWNRGSNTEAFF	TGTGCCACCAGTGATGATTTTGGGTGGAACAGGGGGTCGAACACTGAAGCTTTCTTT
.	TRBV30	TRBJ1-1	.	CAWTRQLDTEAFF	TGTGCCTGGACGCGACAGTTAGACACTGAAGCTTTCTTT
.	TRBV6-5	TRBJ2-5	.	CASSYSMGRQETQYF	TGTGCCAGCAGTTACTCGATGGGCCGCCAAGAGACCCAGTACTTC
.	TRBV6-1	TRBJ2-7	medium-sized	CASSEGGGAGAYEQYF	TGTGCCAGCAGTGAAGGGGGCGGAGCAGGAGCCTACGAGCAGTACTTC
.	TRBV7-2	TRBJ1-5	few	CASSRISNQPQHF	TGTGCCAGCAGCAGGATAAGCAATCAGCCCCAGCATTTT
TRBD1	TRBV24-1	TRBJ2-7	.	CATSDPGQGSNEQYF	TGTGCCACCAGTGATCCTGGACAGGGGTCCAACGAGCAGTACTTC
.	TRBV11-3	TRBJ1-2	.	CASSPRGLKGYTF	TGTGCCAGCAGCCCTAGGGGCCTGAAAGGCTACACCTTC
.	TRBV12-3/TRBV12-4	TRBJ1-2	.	CASSFGEGYGYTF	TGTGCCAGCAGTTTTGGGGAGGGCTATGGCTACACCTTC
.	TRBV5-1	TRBJ2-3	.	CASSPPNLGTQYF	TGCGCCAGCAGCCCCCCAAACCTAGGGACGCAGTATTTT
.	TRBV10-3	TRBJ1-2	few	CAITPSRNYGYTF	TGTGCCATCACCCCCTCCCGTAACTATGGCTACACCTTC
.	TRBV7-6	TRBJ2-3	.	CASSHFGSDTDTQYF	TGTGCCAGCAGCCACTTCGGGAGCGACACAGATACGCAGTATTTT
.	TRBV10-1	TRBJ2-1	.	CASSESGGGSGKQFF	TGCGCCAGCAGTGAGTCCGGGGGCGGTTCAGGAAAGCAGTTCTTC
.	TRBV5-8	TRBJ1-2	.	CASSLHRTHFGYTF	TGTGCCAGCAGCTTGCACCGTACACACTTCGGCTACACCTTC
.	TRBV11-3	TRBJ2-1	.	CASSHGTSYEQFF	TGTGCCAGCAGCCACGGGACAAGCTATGAGCAGTTCTTC
.	TRBV12-3/TRBV12-4	TRBJ2-3	.	CASSFLGADTQYF	TGTGCCAGCAGTTTTTTGGGCGCAGATACGCAGTATTTT
.	TRBV5-6	TRBJ2-3	.	CASSLYGNSDTQYF	TGTGCCAGCAGCTTGTATGGCAATTCAGATACGCAGTATTTT
.	TRBV3-1/TRBV3-2	TRBJ1-5	.	CASSQNRGTQPQHF	TGTGCCAGCAGCCAAAATAGGGGGACTCAGCCCCAGCATTTT
.	TRBV6-4	TRBJ2-1	.	CASSDSSFGNEQFF	TGTGCCAGCAGTGACTCGTCGTTTGGCAATGAGCAGTTCTTC
.	TRBV9	TRBJ1-1	once	CASSARVQMDTEAFF	TGTGCCAGCAGCGCCAGGGTACAGATGGACACTGAAGCTTTCTTT
.	TRBV5-1	TRBJ2-5	once	CASSQRTGAGAKETQYF	TGCGCCAGCAGTCAGAGGACGGGGGCAGGAGCAAAAGAGACCCAGTACTTC
.	TRBV27	TRBJ1-6	.	CASRRTLSRAALDNSPLHF	TGTGCCAGCAGACGAACTCTTTCGAGGGCCGCTCTGGATAATTCACCCCTCCACTTT
TRBD1	TRBV27	TRBJ2-3	once	CASSFDRGRSDTQYF	TGTGCCAGCAGTTTTGACAGGGGAAGGTCAGATACGCAGTATTTT
.	TRBV6-6	TRBJ1-5	.	CASRDSGDGNQPQHF	TGTGCCAGCAGGGACTCAGGGGACGGCAATCAGCCCCAGCATTTT
TRBD2	TRBV5-4	TRBJ2-7	.	CASSLAGGIAITYEQYF	TGTGCCAGCAGCTTGGCGGGAGGAATAGCGATTACCTACGAGCAGTACTTC
.	TRBV11-3	TRBJ1-3	.	CASSLLGTNSGNTIYF	TGTGCCAGCAGCTTACTCGGGACCAACTCTGGAAACACCATATATTTT
TRBD2	TRBV27	TRBJ2-7	once	CASSLLSAGGTYEQYF	TGTGCCAGCAGTTTATTATCTGCGGGAGGGACCTACGAGCAGTACTTC
TRBD1	TRBV7-9	TRBJ1-3	.	CASSLERTGRDTIYF	TGTGCCAGCAGCTTAGAGAGGACAGGCCGTGACACCATATATTTT
TRBD2	TRBV5-1	TRBJ2-3	.	CASRPSSGYTDTQYF	TGCGCCAGTCGCCCATCTAGCGGTTACACAGATACGCAGTATTTT
.	TRBV7-9	TRBJ2-1	.	CASSLTTSYNEQFF	TGTGCCAGCAGCTTGACTACCTCCTACAATGAGCAGTTCTTC
.	TRBV10-3	TRBJ2-5	.	CAISDDGPETQYF	TGTGCCATCAGTGACGATGGACCCGAGACCCAGTACTTC
TRBD1	TRBV10-3	TRBJ2-2	.	CAISETGAGELFF	TGTGCCATCAGTGAGACAGGGGCCGGGGAGCTGTTTTTT
.	TRBV11-3	TRBJ1-1	.	CASSSTGSNTEAFF	TGTGCCAGCAGCTCCACAGGGTCGAACACTGAAGCTTTCTTT
.	TRBV18	TRBJ1-3	.	CASSRDTRAASGNTIYF	TGTGCCAGCTCGCGGGACACAAGGGCCGCCTCTGGAAACACCATATATTTT
TRBD1	TRBV6-5	TRBJ1-3	few	CASSSSGGGNTIYF	TGTGCCAGCAGTTCATCAGGGGGTGGAAACACCATATATTTT
.	TRBV3-1/TRBV3-2	TRBJ1-4	.	CASNRGAREKLFF	TGTGCCAGCAATAGAGGGGCTCGAGAAAAACTGTTTTTT
.	TRBV5-4	TRBJ2-3	.	CASSFIGRNTDTQYF	TGTGCCAGCAGCTTTATTGGTAGGAACACAGATACGCAGTATTTT
TRBD1	TRBV5-1	TRBJ1-2	.	CASRRTGESKVFHGYTF	TGCGCCAGCAGACGGACAGGGGAGAGTAAGGTGTTCCATGGCTACACCTTC
TRBD2	TRBV6-5	TRBJ2-5	.	CASSSGTTQETQYF	TGTGCCAGCAGTAGCGGGACTACCCAAGAGACCCAGTACTTC
TRBD1	TRBV7-9	TRBJ2-1	.	CASERTGGQPYNEQFF	TGTGCCAGCGAAAGGACAGGGGGTCAGCCCTACAATGAGCAGTTCTTC
.	TRBV19	TRBJ2-3	few	CASRRAGTDTQYF	TGTGCCAGTAGAAGGGCTGGCACAGATACGCAGTATTTT
.	TRBV5-1	TRBJ2-7	.	CASSSPGSSYEQYF	TGCGCCAGCAGCTCGCCGGGTAGTAGCTACGAGCAGTACTTC
.	TRBV7-9	TRBJ1-5	.	CASSFAGSSQPQHF	TGTGCCAGCAGCTTCGCCGGAAGTAGCCAGCCCCAGCATTTT
.	TRBV5-5	TRBJ1-6	.	CASTTDPNSPLHF	TGTGCCAGCACCACAGACCCGAATTCACCCCTCCACTTT
TRBD1	TRBV4-2	TRBJ1-3	.	CASSQEGTGVGNTIYF	TGTGCCAGCAGCCAAGAGGGAACAGGGGTTGGAAACACCATATATTTT
.	TRBV5-1	TRBJ2-3	.	CASSFAGGTDTQYF	TGCGCCAGCAGCTTCGCCGGGGGCACAGATACGCAGTATTTT
.	TRBV5-1	TRBJ1-2	few	CASSLASGLYGYTF	TGCGCCAGCAGCTTGGCCTCGGGTCTCTATGGCTACACCTTC
.	TRBV7-2	TRBJ1-2	.	CASSVTPGGAGGGYTF	TGTGCCAGCAGCGTTACACCCGGGGGCGCCGGAGGAGGCTACACCTTC